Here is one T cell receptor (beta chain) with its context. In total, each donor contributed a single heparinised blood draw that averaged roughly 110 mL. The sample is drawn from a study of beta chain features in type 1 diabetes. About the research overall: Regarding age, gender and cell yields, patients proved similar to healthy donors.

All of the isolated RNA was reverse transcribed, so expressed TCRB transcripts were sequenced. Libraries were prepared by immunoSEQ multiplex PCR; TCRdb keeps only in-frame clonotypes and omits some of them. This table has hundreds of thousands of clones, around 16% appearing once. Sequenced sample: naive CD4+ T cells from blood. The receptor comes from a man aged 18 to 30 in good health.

CDR3 amino acids: CASSVSNSGNTIYF. Here the CDR3 DNA reads TGTGCCAGCAGTGTCTCCAACTCTGGAAACACCATATATTTT. V gene TRBV28 combines with J gene TRBJ1-3; no firm D call. Germline V gene data show CDR1 as MDHEN and CDR2 as SYDVKM. CDR3 length equals 14 residues. Between the trimmed V and J ends, which lost 5 bases and 0 bases, there was a span of 8 bases.